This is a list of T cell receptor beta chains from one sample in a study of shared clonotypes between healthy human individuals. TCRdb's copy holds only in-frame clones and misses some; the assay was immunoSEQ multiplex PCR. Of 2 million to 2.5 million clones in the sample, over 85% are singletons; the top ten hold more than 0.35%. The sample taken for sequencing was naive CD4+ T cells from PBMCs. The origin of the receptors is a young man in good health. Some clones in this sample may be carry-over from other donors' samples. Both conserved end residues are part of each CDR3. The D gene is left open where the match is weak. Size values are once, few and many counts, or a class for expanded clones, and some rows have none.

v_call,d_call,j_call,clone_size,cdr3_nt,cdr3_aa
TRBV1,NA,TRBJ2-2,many,TGCACCAGCAGCCAATCTTCCGCCGGGACAGGGGGGAAAACGAACACCGGGGAGCTGTTTTTT,CTSSQSSAGTGGKTNTGELFF
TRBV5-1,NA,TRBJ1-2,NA,TGCGCCAGCAGCTTGGTACCTGGTGTTAACTATGGCTACACCTTC,CASSLVPGVNYGYTF
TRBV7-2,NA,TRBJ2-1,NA,TGTGCCAGCAGCTCATCCGGGTACAATGAGCAGTTCTTC,CASSSSGYNEQFF
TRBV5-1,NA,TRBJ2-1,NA,TGCGCCAGCAGCTCCGGGACCTACAATGAGCAGTTCTTC,CASSSGTYNEQFF
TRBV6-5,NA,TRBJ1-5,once,TGTGCCAGCAGGCGGGACGATAATCAAAATCAGCCCCAGCATTTT,CASRRDDNQNQPQHF
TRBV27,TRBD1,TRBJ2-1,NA,TGTGCCAGCAGTCGACAGGGGGAAGGGCAGTTCTTC,CASSRQGEGQFF
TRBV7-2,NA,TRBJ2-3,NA,TGTGCCAGCAGCTTGTTCGGGAGAGTCCGAGATACGCAGTATTTT,CASSLFGRVRDTQYF
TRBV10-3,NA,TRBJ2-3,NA,TGTGCCATCAGAGTGGGGGGATCTGATACGCAGTATTTT,CAIRVGGSDTQYF
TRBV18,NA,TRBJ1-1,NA,TGTGCCAGCTCAGATGGGATGAACACTGAAGCTTTCTTT,CASSDGMNTEAFF
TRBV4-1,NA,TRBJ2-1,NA,TGCGCCAGCACAAGGGGGACCGACTCCTACAATGAGCAGTTCTTC,CASTRGTDSYNEQFF
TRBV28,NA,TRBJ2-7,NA,TGTGCCAGCAGTTTGCGGGTTAGCTCGGGGCAGTACTTC,CASSLRVSSGQYF
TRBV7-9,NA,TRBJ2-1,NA,TGTGCCAGCAGCTATACGGGTTCGCTCGGGGAGTTCTTC,CASSYTGSLGEFF
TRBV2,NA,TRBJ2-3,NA,TGTGCCAGCAGTTCCTCGACAGATACGCAGTATTTT,CASSSSTDTQYF
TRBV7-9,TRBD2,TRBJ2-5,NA,TGTGCCAGCAGCTTAGTTACTCCGGGACTAGCGGGAGTTTTGGAGACCCAGTACTTC,CASSLVTPGLAGVLETQYF
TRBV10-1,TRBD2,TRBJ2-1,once,TGCGCCAGCAGTTGGACTAGCGGGAGTGTGGATGAGCAGTTCTTC,CASSWTSGSVDEQFF
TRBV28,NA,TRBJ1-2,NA,TGTGCCAGCACCGAACAACGGGGAGTAGTTTGGGGCTACACCTTC,CASTEQRGVVWGYTF
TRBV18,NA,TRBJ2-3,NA,TGTGCCAGCTCACCAGGGGCGGTCACAGATACGCAGTATTTT,CASSPGAVTDTQYF
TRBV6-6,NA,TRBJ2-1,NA,TGTGCCAGCAGTACGTACAATGAGCAGTTCTTC,CASSTYNEQFF
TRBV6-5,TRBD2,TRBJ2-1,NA,TGTGCCAGCAGTTCTACCTACCGACTAGCGCAGAATGAGCAGTTCTTC,CASSSTYRLAQNEQFF
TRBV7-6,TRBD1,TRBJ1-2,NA,TGTGCCAGCAGCCCAATTCAGGGGGACTATGGCTACACCTTC,CASSPIQGDYGYTF
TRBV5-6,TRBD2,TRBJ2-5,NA,TGTGCCAGCAGCAAAGGGACTAGCGGGGGGGGACGGGAGACCCAGTACTTC,CASSKGTSGGGRETQYF
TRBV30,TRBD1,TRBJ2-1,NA,TGTGCCTGGAGTTCGACAGGGTGGGTGGATGAGCAGTTCTTC,CAWSSTGWVDEQFF
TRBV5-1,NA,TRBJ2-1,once,TGCGCCAGCAGCTTGGGGTGGGGCGGATACAATGAGCAGTTCTTC,CASSLGWGGYNEQFF
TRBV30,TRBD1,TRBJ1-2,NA,TGTGCCTGGACCAAATTACAGGGGTTCGTTGTCGGCTACACCTTC,CAWTKLQGFVVGYTF
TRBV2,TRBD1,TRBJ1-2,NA,TGTGCCAGCAGCGCAGGGGGCGTCTATGGCTACACCTTC,CASSAGGVYGYTF
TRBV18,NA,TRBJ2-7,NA,TGTGCCAGCTCTCGCCAGGTCCCATACTACGAGCAGTACTTC,CASSRQVPYYEQYF
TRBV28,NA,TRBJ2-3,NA,TGTGCCAGCAGTGTAGGGTCTCCCGATACGCAGTATTTT,CASSVGSPDTQYF
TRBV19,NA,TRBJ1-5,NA,TGTGCCAGTAGTATAGGGGGACTTCCAAGCAATCAGCCCCAGCATTTT,CASSIGGLPSNQPQHF
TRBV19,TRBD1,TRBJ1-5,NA,TGTGCCAGTAGTATCTACTCGAACCGGGACAGTAATCAGCCCCAGCATTTT,CASSIYSNRDSNQPQHF
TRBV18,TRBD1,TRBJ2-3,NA,TGTGCCAGCTCGCCCCAACAGGGGGCAAGGACAGATACGCAGTATTTT,CASSPQQGARTDTQYF
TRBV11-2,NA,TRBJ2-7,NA,TGTGCCAGCAGCTTAGAGCTAGGCTTTACCTACGAGCAGTACTTC,CASSLELGFTYEQYF
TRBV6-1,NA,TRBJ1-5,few,TGTGCCAGCATTGCAGGGGTGGGTCAGCCCCAGCATTTT,CASIAGVGQPQHF
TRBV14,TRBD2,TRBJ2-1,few,TGTGCCAGCAGCCAAGAGGGACTACTCTACAATGAGCAGTTCTTC,CASSQEGLLYNEQFF
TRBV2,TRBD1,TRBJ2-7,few,TGTGCCAGCAGTGAAGGCCCGACAGGGGGGCCCTACGAGCAGTACTTC,CASSEGPTGGPYEQYF
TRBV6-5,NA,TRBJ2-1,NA,TGTGCCAGCAGTCCCTTCAGGGACCACAATGAGCAGTTCTTC,CASSPFRDHNEQFF
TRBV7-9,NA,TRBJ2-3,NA,TGTGCCAGCAGCCGCGGAGATACGCAGTATTTT,CASSRGDTQYF
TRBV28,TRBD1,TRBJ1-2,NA,TGTGCCAGCAGTTCATCACTTTTCGGACAGGGGGCGCATGGCTACACCTTC,CASSSSLFGQGAHGYTF
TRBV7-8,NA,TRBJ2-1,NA,TGTGCCAGCAGCTCAAGCCCCCGGTTGCGTGGGAGTGGAAATGAGCAGTTCTTC,CASSSSPRLRGSGNEQFF
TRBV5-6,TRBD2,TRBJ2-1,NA,TGTGCCAGCAGCTCCCGGTCGGGTCTAGCGGTACACAGGGAGCAGTTCTTC,CASSSRSGLAVHREQFF
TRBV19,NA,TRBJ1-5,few,TGTGCCAGTAGTATGCTCGGGCGGCGAGACAATCAGCCCCAGCATTTT,CASSMLGRRDNQPQHF